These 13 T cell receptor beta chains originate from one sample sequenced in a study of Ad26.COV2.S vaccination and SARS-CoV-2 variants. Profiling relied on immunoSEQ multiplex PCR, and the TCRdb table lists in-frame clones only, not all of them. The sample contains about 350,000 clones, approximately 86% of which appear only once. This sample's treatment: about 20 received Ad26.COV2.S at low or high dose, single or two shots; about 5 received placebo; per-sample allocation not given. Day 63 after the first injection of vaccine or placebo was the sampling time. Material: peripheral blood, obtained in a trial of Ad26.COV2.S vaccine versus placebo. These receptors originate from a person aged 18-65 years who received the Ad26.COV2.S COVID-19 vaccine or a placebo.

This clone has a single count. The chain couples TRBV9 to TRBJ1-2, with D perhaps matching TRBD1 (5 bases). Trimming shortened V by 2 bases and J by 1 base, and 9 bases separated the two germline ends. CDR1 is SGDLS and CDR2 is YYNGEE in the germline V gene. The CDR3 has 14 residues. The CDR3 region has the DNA TGTGCCAGCAGCGTGGACAACCGTAACTATGGCTACACCTTC. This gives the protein CASSVDNRNYGYTF.

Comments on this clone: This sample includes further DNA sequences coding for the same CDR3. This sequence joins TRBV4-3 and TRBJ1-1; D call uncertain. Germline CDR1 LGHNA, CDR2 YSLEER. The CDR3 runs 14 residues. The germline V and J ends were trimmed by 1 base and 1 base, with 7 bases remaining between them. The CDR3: CASSQVSGNTEAFF. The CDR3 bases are TGCGCCAGCAGCCAAGTTTCGGGGAACACTGAAGCTTTCTTT.

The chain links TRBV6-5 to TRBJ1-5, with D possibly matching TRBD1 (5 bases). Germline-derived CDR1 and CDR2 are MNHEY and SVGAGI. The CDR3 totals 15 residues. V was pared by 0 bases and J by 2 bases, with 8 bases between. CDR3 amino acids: CASSYSRGRNQPQHF. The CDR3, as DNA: TGTGCCAGCAGTTACTCGCGGGGCCGCAATCAGCCCCAGCATTTT.

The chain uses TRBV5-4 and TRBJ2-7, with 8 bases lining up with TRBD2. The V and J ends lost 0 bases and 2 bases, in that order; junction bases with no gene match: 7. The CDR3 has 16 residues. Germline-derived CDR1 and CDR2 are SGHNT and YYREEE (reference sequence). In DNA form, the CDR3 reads TGTGCCAGCAGCTTGGGAGCGGGGGCCTTCCCCTACGAGCAGTACTTC. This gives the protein CASSLGAGAFPYEQYF.

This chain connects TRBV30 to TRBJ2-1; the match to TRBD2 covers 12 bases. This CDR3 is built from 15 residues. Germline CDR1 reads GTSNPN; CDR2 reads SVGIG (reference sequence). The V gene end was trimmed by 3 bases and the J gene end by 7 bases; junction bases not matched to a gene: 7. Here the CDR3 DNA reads TGTGCCTGGAGGCCTACTAGCGGGGGGCGGAATGAGCAGTTCTTC. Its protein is CAWRPTSGGRNEQFF. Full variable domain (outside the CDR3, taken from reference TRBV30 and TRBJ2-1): SQTIHQWPATLVQPVGSPLSLECTVEGTSNPNLYWYRQAAGRGLQLLFYSVGIGQISSEVPQNLSASRPQDRQFILSSKKLLLSDSGFYLCAWRPTSGGRNEQFFGPGTRLTVL.

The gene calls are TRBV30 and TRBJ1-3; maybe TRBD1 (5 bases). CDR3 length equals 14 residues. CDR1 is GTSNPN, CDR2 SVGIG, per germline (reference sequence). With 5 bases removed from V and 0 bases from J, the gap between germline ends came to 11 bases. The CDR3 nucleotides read TGTGCCTGGGCCCTGGGGGTCTCTGGAAACACCATATATTTT. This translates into CAWALGVSGNTIYF.

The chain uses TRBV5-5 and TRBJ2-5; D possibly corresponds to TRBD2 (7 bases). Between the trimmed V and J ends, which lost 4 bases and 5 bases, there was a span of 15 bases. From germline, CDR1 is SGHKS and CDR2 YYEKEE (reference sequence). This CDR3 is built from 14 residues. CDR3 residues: CASSKGGIGETQYF. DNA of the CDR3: TGTGCCAGCAGCAAGGGGGGGATTGGGGAGACCCAGTACTTC.

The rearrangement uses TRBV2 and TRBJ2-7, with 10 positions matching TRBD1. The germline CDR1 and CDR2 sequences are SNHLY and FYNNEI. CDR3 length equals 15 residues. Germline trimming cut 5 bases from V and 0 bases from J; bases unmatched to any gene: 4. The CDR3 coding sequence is TGTGCCAGCAGTTCGGGACAGGGGCCCTCCTACGAGCAGTACTTC. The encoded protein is CASSSGQGPSYEQYF.

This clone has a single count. The CDR3 region has the DNA TGTGCCAGCAGCTTGTTGAATACGCAGTATTTT. It codes for CASSLLNTQYF. V is TRBV5-6 and J is TRBJ2-3; unclear D gene. Trimming took off 1 base at V and 7 bases at J, with 4 bases between the two ends. The CDR3 totals 11 residues. CDR1 SGHDT and CDR2 YYEEEE come from the germline V gene.

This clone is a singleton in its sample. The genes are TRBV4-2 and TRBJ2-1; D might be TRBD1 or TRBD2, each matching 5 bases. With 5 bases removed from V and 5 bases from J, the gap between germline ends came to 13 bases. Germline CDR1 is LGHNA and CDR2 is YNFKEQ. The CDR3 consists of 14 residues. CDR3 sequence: CASSSDWGNNEQFF. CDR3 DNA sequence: TGTGCCAGCAGCTCGGACTGGGGGAACAATGAGCAGTTCTTC.

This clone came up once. CDR3 residues: CASSIGALGNEQFF. CDR3 DNA: TGTGCCAGTAGTATAGGGGCCCTAGGAAATGAGCAGTTCTTC. This chain uses TRBV19 with TRBJ2-1, with D hard to call. The CDR3 has 14 amino acids. The germline V gene has CDR1 LNHDA and CDR2 SQIVND (reference sequence). The germline V and J ends were trimmed by 1 base and 7 bases, with 11 bases remaining between them.

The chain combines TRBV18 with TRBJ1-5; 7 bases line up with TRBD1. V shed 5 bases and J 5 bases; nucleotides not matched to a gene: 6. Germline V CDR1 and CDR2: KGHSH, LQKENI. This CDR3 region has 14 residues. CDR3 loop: CASSSGGGDQPQHF. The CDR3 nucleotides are TGTGCCAGCTCATCAGGGGGTGGGGATCAGCCCCAGCATTTT.

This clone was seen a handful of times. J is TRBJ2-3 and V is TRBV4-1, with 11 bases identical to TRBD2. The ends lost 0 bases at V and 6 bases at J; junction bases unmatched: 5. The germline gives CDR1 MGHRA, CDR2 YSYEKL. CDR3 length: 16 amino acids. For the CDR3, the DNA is TGCGCCAGCAGCCAAGAGGGACTAGCGGCCATCGATACGCAGTATTTT. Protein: CASSQEGLAAIDTQYF.